This passage covers 5 T cell receptor beta chains from one sample sequenced in a study of blood T cell repertoires in COVID-19. Produced via immunoSEQ multiplex PCR; TCRdb's table is partial and in-frame only. The sample has 300,000 to 350,000 clones, about nine tenths seen once. The sample comprised peripheral blood. The receptors shown here come from a woman aged 25 to 45 with COVID-19, enrolled during active disease.

The rearrangement links TRBV27 to TRBJ2-2; D possibly corresponds to TRBD2 (7 bases). Germline lookup yields CDR1 MNHEY and CDR2 SMNVEV (reference sequence). The CDR3 is 17 residues long. The germline V and J ends were trimmed by 1 base and 2 bases, with 14 bases remaining between them. This CDR3 is CASSLFNPGGNTGELFF. CDR3 DNA: TGTGCCAGCAGTTTATTTAATCCGGGGGGCAACACCGGGGAGCTGTTTTTT.

Concerning this clone: The identical CDR3 is also encoded by other nucleotide sequences in the sample. J is TRBJ1-6 and V is TRBV6-5, with D possibly matching TRBD1 (6 bases). The CDR3 length is 15 residues. Germline CDR1 and CDR2: MNHEY and SVGAGI. V shed 6 bases and J shed 1 base, with 10 bases lying between them. In nucleotides, the CDR3 is TGTGCCAGCAGAACAGGGAGTTCCTATAATTCACCCCTCCACTTT. Amino acids: CASRTGSSYNSPLHF.

Points on this clone: An end of the junction does not agree with germline; a read error may underlie this. The chain carries TRBV7-7 and TRBJ2-5; D is ambiguous. This CDR3 comprises 12 residues. CDR1 is SSHAT, CDR2 FNYEAQ, per germline (reference sequence). In DNA form, the CDR3 reads TGTGCTAGCAGTCCCGGGTCCGAGACCCAGTACTTC. Amino acid sequence: CASSPGSETQYF.

The chain carries TRBV9 and TRBJ2-7; TRBD2 agrees at 10 bases. Germline V gives CDR1 SGDLS, CDR2 YYNGEE. V was pared by 3 bases and J by 4 bases, with 7 bases of the junction left unmatched. The CDR3 consists of 15 residues. In nucleotides, the CDR3 is TGTGCCAGCAGCGAAGACGGGACTAGCGTGTACGAGCAGTACTTC. This sequence encodes CASSEDGTSVYEQYF. Full variable domain (remainder filled in from reference TRBV9 and TRBJ2-7): DSGVTQTPKHLITATGQRVTLRCSPRSGDLSVYWYQQSLDQGLQFLIQYYNGEERAKGNILERFSAQQFPDLHSELNLSSLELGDSALYFCASSEDGTSVYEQYFGPGTRLTVT.

This clone was seen just once. V is TRBV2 and J is TRBJ2-3, with D tentatively TRBD2 (5 bases). CDR3 length equals 12 residues. Trimming took off 8 bases at V and 1 base at J, with 7 bases between the two ends. CDR1 and CDR2 from the germline V gene are SNHLY and FYNNEI. Here the CDR3 reads CASDSGTDTQYF. CDR3 nucleotide sequence: TGTGCCAGCGATAGCGGCACAGATACGCAGTATTTT.